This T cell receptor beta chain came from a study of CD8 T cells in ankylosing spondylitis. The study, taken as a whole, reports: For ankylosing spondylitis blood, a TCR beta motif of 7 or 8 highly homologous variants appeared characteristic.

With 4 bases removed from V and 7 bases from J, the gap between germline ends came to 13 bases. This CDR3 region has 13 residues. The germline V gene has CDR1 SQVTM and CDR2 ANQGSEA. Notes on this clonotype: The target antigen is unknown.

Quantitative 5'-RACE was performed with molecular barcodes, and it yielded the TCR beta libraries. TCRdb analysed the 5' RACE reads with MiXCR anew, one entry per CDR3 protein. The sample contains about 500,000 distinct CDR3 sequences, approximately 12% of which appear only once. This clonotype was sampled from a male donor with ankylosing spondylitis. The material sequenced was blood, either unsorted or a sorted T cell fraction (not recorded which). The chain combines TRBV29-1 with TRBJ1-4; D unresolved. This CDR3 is CSVGESPGEKLFF. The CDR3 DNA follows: TGCAGCGTTGGAGAATCTCCGGGTGAAAAACTGTTTTTT.